The 21 T cell receptor beta chains below all came from one sample that was sequenced in a study of T cells in Graves' hyperthyroidism and ophthalmopathy. Using RNA transcripts as the source, TCR beta CDR3 regions were amplified. RT-PCR in the first round (using the HTBI primer set) targeted the TCR CDR3. TCRdb ran MiXCR on the multiplex PCR reads and lists one entry per CDR3 protein. The sample contains about 350,000 distinct CDR3 sequences, 15% to 20% of which appear only once. The material sequenced was blood. These receptors were obtained from a woman in her thirties or forties with Graves' ophthalmopathy.

In its sample, this clonotype was seen many times. CDR3 in amino acids: CSASNRIAGLLEQYF. CDR3 DNA: TGCAGTGCATCCAACAGGATAGCGGGACTACTCGAGCAGTACTTC. This sequence joins TRBV20-1 and TRBJ2-7; 8 positions agree with TRBD2. The germline V gene encodes CDR1 DFQATT and CDR2 SNEGSKA (reference sequence). The CDR3 is 15 residues long. V trimming: 6 bases; J trimming: 6 bases; junction bases outside the gene matches: 16.

In its sample, this clonotype was seen many times. A read error is possible here, since a much larger clone lies one base away. J is TRBJ2-7 and V is TRBV12-3 or TRBV12-4; 9 bases match TRBD1. This CDR3 has 14 amino acids. The ends lost 7 bases at V and 6 bases at J; junction bases unmatched: 10. CDR3 sequence (DNA): TGTGCCAGCACCCGGGACAGGGAGGCTCGCGAGCAGTACTTC. Translated: CASTRDREAREQYF.

This clonotype has a count of ten or more. The rearrangement joins TRBV24-1 to TRBJ2-5; 8 nucleotides align to TRBD2. The J segment lost 0 bases and the V segment lost 0 bases, leaving 5 bases of the junction unmatched. CDR3 size: 17 residues. Germline CDR1 is KGHDR and CDR2 is SFDVKD. CDR3 residues: CATSDLRAGANQETQYF. CDR3 DNA: TGTGCCACCAGTGATTTGCGAGCGGGAGCCAACCAAGAGACCCAGTACTTC.

In its sample, this clonotype was seen many times. This chain links TRBV6-5 with TRBJ1-5; no firm D call. Germline assignment: CDR1 MNHEY and CDR2 SVGAGI. The CDR3 extends over 13 amino acids. V was cut by 2 bases and J by 9 bases, with 11 bases left in between. The CDR3 coding sequence is TGTGCCAGCAGTTACGGAAGGGAAAGGCCCCAGCATTTT. This gives the protein CASSYGRERPQHF.

At least ten counts were recorded for this clonotype. This chain connects TRBV13 to TRBJ1-1; D may be TRBD1 (6 bases). This CDR3 region has 17 residues. Trimming removed 4 bases from V and 1 base from J, with 19 bases in between. CDR1 PRHDT and CDR2 FYEKMQ come from the germline V gene (reference sequence). CDR3 loop: CASSSLGQKGGNTEAFF. The DNA of the CDR3 is TGTGCCAGCAGCTCCCTTGGACAGAAAGGGGGGAACACTGAAGCTTTCTTT.

This clonotype was recorded at least ten times. This sequence joins TRBV9 and TRBJ2-2, with 8 bases aligning to TRBD2. The V and J ends lost 2 bases and 8 bases, in that order; junction bases with no gene match: 11. The V gene's germline CDR1 is SGDLS and CDR2 YYNGEE. This CDR3 has 16 amino acids. CDR3 bases: TGTGCCAGCAGCGTCGATCCGGGACTAGTAAAGGGGGAGCTGTTTTTT. It codes for CASSVDPGLVKGELFF.

The chain combines TRBV9 with TRBJ2-7; TRBD2 is a possible D gene (7 bases). The CDR3 is 14 amino acids. Germline assignment: CDR1 SGDLS and CDR2 YYNGEE. V was clipped by 4 bases and J by 5 bases, with 16 bases between them. DNA for the CDR3: TGTGCCAGCAGCCCCCATGCGGGGGCGCACGAGCAGTACTTC. Protein: CASSPHAGAHEQYF.

This clonotype has ten or more counts. The V call is TRBV7-9, the J call TRBJ1-2, with TRBD1 as a possible D gene (5 bases). CDR1 is SEHNR and CDR2 is FQNEAQ in the germline V gene (reference sequence). The CDR3 sequence is 12 residues long. V was trimmed by 4 bases and J by 7 bases, leaving 10 bases between them. CDR3 sequence (DNA): TGTGCCAGCAGCTCCTCAGGGTTTGGCTACACCTTC. This codes for CASSSSGFGYTF.

This clonotype was found many times. This chain links TRBV19 with TRBJ1-1; no firm D call. The CDR3 has 14 amino acids. Germline lookup yields CDR1 LNHDA and CDR2 SQIVND (reference sequence). V lost 7 bases and J 2 bases, leaving 14 bases between the germline ends. DNA of the CDR3: TGTGCCAGTAAGGAACTTAGCTCCAACACTGAAGCTTTCTTT. It codes for CASKELSSNTEAFF.

This clonotype was counted at least ten times. The chain joins TRBV20-1 to TRBJ2-4; D possibly corresponds to TRBD2 (6 bases). The CDR3 contains 18 residues. CDR1 DFQATT and CDR2 SNEGSKA come from the germline V gene (reference sequence). V lost 0 bases and J lost 1, with 19 bases in between. In DNA, the CDR3 is TGCAGTGCTAGAGATCGGACCCGACCGCGGGGCGCCAAAAACATTCAGTACTTC. Translating gives CSARDRTRPRGAKNIQYF.

This clonotype was recorded at least ten times. This chain uses TRBV12-3 or TRBV12-4 with TRBJ1-5; TRBD1 is a possible D gene (6 bases). Trimming removed 5 bases from V and 0 bases from J, with 20 bases in between. This CDR3 is 18 amino acids long. This CDR3 is CASSDRRFPFGSNQPQHF. DNA of the CDR3: TGTGCCAGCAGTGACAGGAGGTTCCCTTTTGGTAGCAATCAGCCCCAGCATTTT.

This clonotype was recorded at least ten times. The rearrangement joins TRBV12-5 to TRBJ2-2; D is ambiguous. Germline CDR1 and CDR2: LGHNT and FRNRAP. Between the trimmed V and J ends, which lost 3 bases and 5 bases, there was a span of 7 bases. This CDR3 contains 13 residues. The CDR3 DNA sequence: TGTGCTAGTGGTTTCAAGCGAACCGGGGAGCTGTTTTTT. Translation gives CASGFKRTGELFF.

In regard to this clonotype: A junction end diverges from the germline sequence, so it may reflect a read error. The V call is TRBV3-1, the J call TRBJ2-7; 11 bases line up with TRBD2. The CDR3 has 15 amino acids. Germline V gives CDR1 LGHDT, CDR2 YNNKEL (reference sequence). Written as DNA, the CDR3 is TGCGCCAGCGGGGATATAGCGGGAGGGAGGTACGAGCAGTACTTC. This encodes CASGDIAGGRYEQYF.

The chain couples TRBV12-5 to TRBJ2-7; 9 nucleotides agree with TRBD1. CDR1 and CDR2 (germline): LGHNT, FRNRAP. This CDR3 contains 18 residues. Trimming at V came to 0 bases and at J to 2 bases, leaving 11 bases not matched to a gene. The CDR3 region is CASGLVFKEGQGPYEQYF. CDR3 bases: TGTGCTAGTGGTTTGGTTTTTAAGGAGGGACAGGGTCCCTACGAGCAGTACTTC.

Many counts were recorded for this clonotype. The chain joins TRBV5-1 to TRBJ2-2; D is possibly TRBD2 (5 bases). The CDR3 has 14 amino acids. V lost 4 bases to trimming and J lost 7 bases, with 14 bases between them. Germline CDR1 SGHRS, CDR2 YFSETQ. CDR3 sequence: CASSLRTGHGELFF. CDR3 nucleotides: TGCGCCAGCAGCCTCAGGACTGGGCACGGGGAGCTGTTTTTT.

This rearrangement joins TRBV7-2 to TRBJ2-7, with D possibly being TRBD1 (6 bases). Looked up from germline, CDR1 is SGHTA and CDR2 is FQGNSA. The CDR3 loop spans 14 amino acids. V lost 4 bases to trimming and J lost 2 bases, with 12 bases between them. The CDR3 spells CASSSKTGAYEQYF. DNA for the CDR3: TGTGCCAGCAGCTCGAAGACAGGAGCCTACGAGCAGTACTTC.

The rearrangement joins TRBV7-2 to TRBJ2-7, with a tentative D call TRBD1 (6 bases). V was pared by 3 bases and J by 6 bases, with 9 bases between. Germline-derived CDR1 and CDR2 are SGHTA and FQGNSA. The CDR3 totals 12 residues. CDR3 protein: CASSLTGVEQYF. CDR3 nucleotides: TGTGCCAGCAGCTTGACAGGCGTCGAGCAGTACTTC.

Ten or more counts support this clonotype. This chain joins TRBV27 and TRBJ1-5, with a possible D match to TRBD1 (5 bases). Germline CDR1 is MNHEY and CDR2 is SMNVEV (reference sequence). V lost 4 bases, J lost 9 bases, and 13 bases lay in between. This CDR3 spans 13 amino acids. The CDR3 DNA follows: TGTGCCAGCAGTTCCCCCCCGGGGGGGCCCCAGCATTTT. Its protein product is CASSSPPGGPQHF.

The V call is TRBV28, the J call TRBJ2-5; 11 nucleotides align to TRBD2. With 7 bases clipped from V and 5 bases from J, the junction kept 9 bases outside the gene matches. The CDR3 contains 15 residues. Germline V gives CDR1 MDHEN, CDR2 SYDVKM. The CDR3 coding sequence is TGTGCCAGCATCTCCCTAGCGGGAGGCCAGGAGACCCAGTACTTC. Residues: CASISLAGGQETQYF.

The chain joins TRBV29-1 to TRBJ2-1, with D hard to call. Germline lookup yields CDR1 SQVTM and CDR2 ANQGSEA. V was cut by 5 bases and J by 5 bases, with 7 bases left in between. The CDR3 extends over 11 amino acids. This CDR3 is CSVRPHNEQFF. For the CDR3, the DNA is TGCAGCGTTCGCCCCCACAATGAGCAGTTCTTC.

This clonotype was observed at least ten times. This chain connects TRBV5-1 to TRBJ1-1, with D maybe TRBD1 (6 bases). The germline V gene has CDR1 SGHRS and CDR2 YFSETQ. This CDR3 comprises 14 residues. V was cut by 4 bases and J by 5 bases, with 15 bases left in between. The CDR3, as DNA: TGCGCCAGCAGCATGGACAGCGAGCTAACTGAAGCTTTCTTT. It codes for CASSMDSELTEAFF.